This is a list of T cell receptor beta chains from one sample in a study of beta chain features in type 1 diabetes. TCRdb keeps only in-frame clones here, not all; method: immunoSEQ multiplex PCR. The sample has about 170,000 clones, less than 9.5% seen once. Specimen: central memory CD4+ T cells from blood. Receptors originate from a woman aged 40 to 50 with type 1 diabetes. Both conserved end residues are part of each CDR3. The D gene is left open where the match is weak. Clone size appears in some rows only: once, few, many, or a class for an expanded clone.

TRBJ2-1 TRBD2 TRBV9 few CASSVGGLAGGYEQFF TGTGCCAGCAGCGTAGGAGGGCTAGCGGGAGGATATGAGCAGTTCTTC
TRBJ1-2 TRBD1 TRBV25-1 . CASSGGQPIYGYTF TGTGCCAGCAGTGGGGGACAGCCAATCTATGGCTACACCTTC
TRBJ1-2 . TRBV5-1 . CASGDSYGYTF TGCGCCAGCGGCGACAGCTATGGCTACACCTTC
TRBJ1-5 TRBD1 TRBV7-2 . CASSQGQGAWQPQHF TGTGCCAGCAGCCAGGGACAGGGGGCATGGCAGCCCCAGCATTTT
TRBJ2-3 . TRBV28 few CAVPDRNTDTQYF TGTGCCGTCCCGGACAGAAACACAGATACGCAGTATTTT
TRBJ1-1 . TRBV25-1 few CASSDPTVNTEAFF TGTGCCAGCAGTGATCCCACGGTGAACACTGAAGCTTTCTTT
TRBJ1-1 . TRBV7-9 . CASHRGENTEAFF TGTGCCAGCCACCGGGGGGAGAACACTGAAGCTTTCTTT
TRBJ2-1 TRBD2 TRBV7-9 . CASSLGGDEQFF TGTGCCAGCAGCCTGGGGGGGGATGAGCAGTTCTTC
TRBJ1-5 . TRBV6-5 . CASSYRGKNQPQHF TGTGCCAGCAGTTACCGCGGGAAAAATCAGCCCCAGCATTTT
TRBJ2-7 . TRBV7-2 . CASSLKGGEQYF TGTGCCAGCAGCTTAAAGGGAGGCGAGCAGTACTTC
TRBJ2-5 TRBD2 TRBV27 . CASSLLGTSGQETQYF TGTGCCAGCAGTTTACTAGGGACTAGCGGCCAAGAGACCCAGTACTTC
TRBJ2-5 . TRBV15 . CATSREGGGGETQYF TGTGCCACCAGCAGAGAGGGAGGGGGAGGGGAGACCCAGTACTTC
TRBJ1-5 . TRBV6-1 . CASSGAGDQPQHF TGTGCCAGCAGTGGGGCAGGGGATCAGCCCCAGCATTTT
TRBJ1-1 TRBD1 TRBV15 . CATSSGDRVITEAFF TGTGCCACCAGCAGCGGGGACAGGGTGATCACTGAAGCTTTCTTT
TRBJ1-2 . TRBV29-1 . CSVESGAGIGYTF TGCAGCGTTGAGTCAGGGGCAGGTATTGGCTACACCTTC
TRBJ2-7 . TRBV7-8 . CASSSRGGRATFEQYF TGTGCCAGCAGCTCTCGCGGGGGCAGGGCGACCTTCGAGCAGTACTTC
TRBJ2-4 . TRBV30 . CAWSPYIAKNIQYF TGTGCCTGGAGTCCGTATATAGCCAAAAACATTCAGTACTTC
TRBJ1-2 . TRBV30 . CAWSPMGAFGTF TGTGCCTGGAGTCCTATGGGGGCGTTTGGCACCTTC
TRBJ1-1 . TRBV4-2 . CASSQGRGGDTEAFF TGTGCCAGCAGCCAAGGAAGAGGGGGGGACACTGAAGCTTTCTTT
TRBJ1-1 TRBD1 TRBV6-1 . CASSPQDRREAFF TGTGCCAGCAGTCCCCAGGACAGGCGCGAAGCTTTCTTT
TRBJ1-1 . TRBV7-2 few CASSLDNMNTEAFF TGTGCCAGCAGCTTAGACAACATGAACACTGAAGCTTTCTTT
TRBJ2-3 TRBD2 TRBV18 . CASSPRASGSTDTQYF TGTGCCAGCTCACCAAGGGCTAGCGGAAGCACAGATACGCAGTATTTT
TRBJ2-3 TRBD2 TRBV6-6 . CAAGGGPWDTDTQYF TGTGCCGCCGGGGGGGGCCCCTGGGACACAGATACGCAGTATTTT
TRBJ1-1 TRBD1 TRBV7-9 . CASSLGDRVGTEAFF TGTGCCAGCAGCTTAGGGGACAGGGTTGGCACTGAAGCTTTCTTT
TRBJ2-6 . TRBV7-8 many CARGGSDGANVLTF TGTGCCAGGGGGGGATCTGATGGGGCCAACGTCCTGACTTTC
TRBJ2-1 TRBD1 TRBV6-5 few CASSFTQGDEQFF TGTGCCAGCAGTTTCACACAGGGGGATGAGCAGTTCTTC
TRBJ2-1 TRBD1 TRBV5-1 few CASSGDRAGNEQFF TGCGCCAGCAGCGGAGACAGGGCGGGCAATGAGCAGTTCTTC
TRBJ2-2 TRBD1 TRBV7-3 few CASSRAPGQGATGELFF TGTGCCAGCAGCCGAGCACCGGGACAGGGGGCGACCGGGGAGCTGTTTTTT
TRBJ2-1 TRBD2 TRBV29-1 . CSVEKRERVLYEQFF TGCAGCGTTGAGAAGCGGGAGAGGGTATTGTATGAGCAGTTCTTC
TRBJ2-1 . TRBV28 . CASSVGGAGVHEQFF TGTGCCAGCAGCGTCGGAGGAGCAGGGGTGCATGAGCAGTTCTTC
TRBJ2-5 . TRBV4-2 many CASSQAMALGETQYF TGTGCCAGCAGCCAAGCTATGGCTCTCGGGGAGACCCAGTACTTC
TRBJ2-5 TRBD2 TRBV11-2 many CASSVRGGRETQYF TGTGCCAGCAGCGTCCGCGGGGGAAGAGAGACCCAGTACTTC
TRBJ2-2 . TRBV5-1 . CASSIQGTFGNTGELFF TGCGCCAGCAGCATACAGGGAACCTTTGGGAACACCGGGGAGCTGTTTTTT
TRBJ1-6 . TRBV19 few CASSIGTSSPLHF TGTGCCAGTAGTATAGGGACATCTTCACCCCTCCACTTT
TRBJ1-1 . TRBV29-1 few CSARGGGEAFF TGCAGCGCCAGAGGTGGGGGCGAAGCTTTCTTT
TRBJ1-1 . TRBV10-2 few CASMKTEGGEAFF TGCGCCAGCATGAAGACGGAGGGTGGTGAAGCTTTCTTT
TRBJ1-2 TRBD1 TRBV15 few CATSKGASYGYTF TGTGCCACCAGCAAGGGGGCATCCTATGGCTACACCTTC
TRBJ1-5 . TRBV5-1 few CASSRDMTREPQHF TGCGCCAGCAGCCGAGACATGACCCGAGAGCCCCAGCATTTT
TRBJ2-1 TRBD1 TRBV25-1 few CASSVSQGAREQFF TGTGCCAGCAGTGTTTCCCAGGGGGCCAGAGAGCAGTTCTTC
TRBJ1-1 TRBD1 TRBV5-4 few CASSLSGQGEAFF TGTGCCAGCAGCTTGTCTGGACAGGGCGAAGCTTTCTTT